This T cell receptor beta chain appears in the sequencing data of a study of T cell repertoires in cytomegalovirus infection. Study-level background: Recently identified HLA-C-restricted CMV epitopes were used, and well-studied HLA-B-restricted CMV epitopes were used as well.

A word on this clonotype: Its antigen is not known.

Via MiXCR, TCRdb re-called the reads, giving one row per CDR3 protein. The table records about 310,000 distinct CDR3 sequences, approximately 25% of them present only once. This CDR3 has 18 amino acids. Germline V gene data show CDR1 as MNHEY and CDR2 as SVGAGI. V lost 6 bases and J lost 0, with 21 bases in between. Study-wide results and limits: Accumulated public TCR beta family frequency recognized individuals carrying CMV together with the relevant HLA. There were HLA-C-restricted CMV-specific TCR beta clonotypes dominating the ex vivo response.

The clonotype was recovered from a human donor in good health (CMV status not recorded). Some clones in this sample may be carry-over from other donors' samples. V is TRBV6-5 and J is TRBJ1-3, with a weak D call TRBD1 (5 bases). The sequenced sample was cultured PBMCs, obtained from culture after CMV antigen stimulation. DNA of the CDR3: TGTGCCAGCAGCCAGTATACCGGGACCTTTAGCTCTGGAAACACCATATATTTT. This sequence encodes CASSQYTGTFSSGNTIYF.